This T cell receptor beta chain appears in the sequencing data of a study of cytomegalovirus exposure and HLA in healthy donors. In the study overall: Earlier sequencing of approximately 200 million T cells yielded 90 million to 140 million unique TCR beta sequences. Overall study results and limits: Earlier analysis looked at TCR beta V segments, and most were productive about 87% or about 30% of the time. It was likely that a cluster of highly shared sequence variants was a sequencing artifact.

It was with 60 Vbeta and 13 Jbeta primers that the PCR ran. Measured with immunoSEQ multiplex PCR; TCRdb has only the in-frame clones, and not every one. Among 100,000 to 150,000 clones listed, 65% to 75% were seen once. Although they were nominally healthy when sampled, donors likely had unrecorded immune exposures. As to this clone: What it binds is unknown.

This sequence was found in a woman in her 50s in good health and CMV-seropositive. Material for sequencing was PBMCs.

The CDR3 DNA reads TGTGCCACCAGCAGAGATAGGGCTAGCGATGAGCAGTTCTTC. Its protein product is CATSRDRASDEQFF. J is TRBJ2-1 and V is TRBV15, with D maybe TRBD2 (6 bases). V was trimmed by 0 bases and J by 8 bases, leaving 11 bases between them. The CDR3 totals 14 residues. From germline, CDR1 is LNHNV and CDR2 YYDKDF (reference sequence). Using reference TRBV15 and TRBJ2-1 for the parts outside the CDR3, the full variable domain is DAMVIQNPRYQVTQFGKPVTLSCSQTLNHNVMYWYQQKSSQAPKLLFHYYDKDFNNEADTPDNFQSRRPNTSFCFLDIRSPGLGDTAMYLCATSRDRASDEQFFGPGTRLTVL.